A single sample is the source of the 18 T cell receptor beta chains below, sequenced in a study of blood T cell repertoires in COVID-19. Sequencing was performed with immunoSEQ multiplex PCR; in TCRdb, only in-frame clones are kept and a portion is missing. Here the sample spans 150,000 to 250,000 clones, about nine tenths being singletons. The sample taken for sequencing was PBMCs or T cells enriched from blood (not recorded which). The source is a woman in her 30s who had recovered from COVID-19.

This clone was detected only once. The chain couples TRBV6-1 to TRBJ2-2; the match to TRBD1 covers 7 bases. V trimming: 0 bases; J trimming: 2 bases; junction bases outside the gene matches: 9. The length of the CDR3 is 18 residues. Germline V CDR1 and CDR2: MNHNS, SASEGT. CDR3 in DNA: TGTGCCAGCAGTGAAGCTGGCTCGGGACAGACAAACACCGGGGAGCTGTTTTTT. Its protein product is CASSEAGSGQTNTGELFF.

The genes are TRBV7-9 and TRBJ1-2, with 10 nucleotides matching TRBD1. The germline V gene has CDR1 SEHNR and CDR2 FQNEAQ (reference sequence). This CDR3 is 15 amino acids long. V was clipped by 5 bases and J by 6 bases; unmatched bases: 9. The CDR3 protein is CASSHRGQGEDGYTF. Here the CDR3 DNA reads TGTGCCAGCAGCCACAGAGGACAGGGGGAAGATGGCTACACCTTC.

CDR3 protein: CASSTRTSGRGGEQYF. For the CDR3, the DNA is TGTGCCAGCAGCACAAGGACTAGCGGGAGAGGTGGCGAGCAGTACTTC. This sequence joins TRBV7-2 and TRBJ2-7, with 13 bases that match TRBD2. Germline CDR1 reads SGHTA; CDR2 reads FQGNSA. The trim removed 5 bases at V and 6 bases at J, leaving 10 bases unmatched. CDR3 length: 16 residues. The full variable domain, rest sourced from reference TRBV7-2 and TRBJ2-7, is GAGVSQSPSNKVTEKGKDVELRCDPISGHTALYWYRQSLGQGLEFLIYFQGNSAPDKSGLPSDRFSAERTGGSVSTLTIQRTQQEDSAVYLCASSTRTSGRGGEQYFGPGTRLTVT.

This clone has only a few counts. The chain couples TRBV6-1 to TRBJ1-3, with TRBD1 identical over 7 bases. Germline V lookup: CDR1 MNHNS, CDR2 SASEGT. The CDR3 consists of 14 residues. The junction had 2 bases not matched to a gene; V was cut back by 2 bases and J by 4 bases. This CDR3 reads CASSELTGGNTIYF. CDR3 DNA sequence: TGTGCCAGCAGTGAATTGACAGGGGGAAACACCATATATTTT.

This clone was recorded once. The CDR3 loop reads CASSEAPAGLNTEAFF. The DNA for the CDR3 is TGTGCCAGCAGTGAAGCGCCCGCAGGATTGAACACTGAAGCTTTCTTT. The chain employs TRBV6-1 and TRBJ1-1; D uncertain. Germline V gene data show CDR1 as MNHNS and CDR2 as SASEGT. This CDR3 has 16 amino acids. Trimming cost V 0 bases and J 0 bases, with 11 bases left between them.

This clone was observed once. The CDR3 sequence: CASSQDGRNYGYTF. In nucleotides, the CDR3 is TGCGCCAGCAGCCAAGACGGGAGGAACTATGGCTACACCTTC. The chain combines TRBV4-1 with TRBJ1-2; D gene ambiguous. Trimming shortened V by 0 bases and J by 2 bases, and 7 bases separated the two germline ends. Germline CDR1 reads MGHRA; CDR2 reads YSYEKL. The CDR3 contains 14 residues.

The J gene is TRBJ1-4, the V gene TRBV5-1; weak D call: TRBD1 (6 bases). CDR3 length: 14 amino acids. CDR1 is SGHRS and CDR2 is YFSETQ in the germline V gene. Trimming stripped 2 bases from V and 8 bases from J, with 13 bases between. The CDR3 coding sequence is TGCGCCAGCAGCTTTCGGGACACGAAAGAAAAACTGTTTTTT. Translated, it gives CASSFRDTKEKLFF.

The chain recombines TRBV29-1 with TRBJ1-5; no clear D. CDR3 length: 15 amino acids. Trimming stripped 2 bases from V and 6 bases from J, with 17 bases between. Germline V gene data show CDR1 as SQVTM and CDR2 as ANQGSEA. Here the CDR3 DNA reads TGCAGCGTTGAATGTCCAGCGGGGTTTGGTCAGCCCCAGCATTTT. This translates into CSVECPAGFGQPQHF. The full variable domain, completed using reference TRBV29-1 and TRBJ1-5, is SAVISQKPSRDICQRGTSLTIQCQVDSQVTMMFWYRQQPGQSLTLIATANQGSEATYESGFVIDKFPISRPNLTFSTLTVSNMSPEDSSIYLCSVECPAGFGQPQHFGDGTRLSIL.

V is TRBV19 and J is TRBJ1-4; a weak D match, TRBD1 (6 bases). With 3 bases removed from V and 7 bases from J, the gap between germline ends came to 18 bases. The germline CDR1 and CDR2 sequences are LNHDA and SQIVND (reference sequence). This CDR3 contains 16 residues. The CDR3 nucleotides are TGTGCCAGTAGTATCCGCAGGGGACGGGAAGCTGAAAAACTGTTTTTT. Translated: CASSIRRGREAEKLFF.

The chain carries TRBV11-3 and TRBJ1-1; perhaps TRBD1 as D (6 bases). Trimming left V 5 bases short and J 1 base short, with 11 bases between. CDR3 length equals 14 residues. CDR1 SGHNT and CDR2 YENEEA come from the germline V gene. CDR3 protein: CASSHKDRNTEAFF. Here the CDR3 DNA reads TGTGCCAGCAGCCACAAGGACAGGAACACTGAAGCTTTCTTT.

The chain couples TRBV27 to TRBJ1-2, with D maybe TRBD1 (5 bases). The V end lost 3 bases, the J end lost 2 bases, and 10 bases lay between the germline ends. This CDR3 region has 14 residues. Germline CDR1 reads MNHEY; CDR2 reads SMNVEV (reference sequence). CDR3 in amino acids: CASSFQGENYGYTF. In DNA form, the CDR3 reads TGTGCCAGCAGTTTTCAGGGTGAGAACTATGGCTACACCTTC.

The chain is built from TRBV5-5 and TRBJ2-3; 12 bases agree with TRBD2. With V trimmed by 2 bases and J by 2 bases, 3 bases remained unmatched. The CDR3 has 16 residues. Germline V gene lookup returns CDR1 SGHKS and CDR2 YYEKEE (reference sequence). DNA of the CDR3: TGTGCCAGCAGCTTAACTAGCGGGGGGTTCACAGATACGCAGTATTTT. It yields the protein CASSLTSGGFTDTQYF.

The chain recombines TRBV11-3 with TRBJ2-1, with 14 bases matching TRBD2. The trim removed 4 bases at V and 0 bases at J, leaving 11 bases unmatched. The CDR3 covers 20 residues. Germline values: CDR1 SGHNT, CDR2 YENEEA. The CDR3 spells CASSSSKGTSGRGSYNEQFF. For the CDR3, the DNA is TGTGCCAGCAGCTCCTCAAAGGGGACTAGCGGGAGAGGCTCCTACAATGAGCAGTTCTTC.

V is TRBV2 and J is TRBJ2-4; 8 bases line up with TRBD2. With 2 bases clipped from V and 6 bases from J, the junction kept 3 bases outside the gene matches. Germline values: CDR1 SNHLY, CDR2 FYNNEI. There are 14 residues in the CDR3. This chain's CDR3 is CASSEIAGRNIQYF. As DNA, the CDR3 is TGTGCCAGCAGTGAAATAGCGGGGCGAAACATTCAGTACTTC.

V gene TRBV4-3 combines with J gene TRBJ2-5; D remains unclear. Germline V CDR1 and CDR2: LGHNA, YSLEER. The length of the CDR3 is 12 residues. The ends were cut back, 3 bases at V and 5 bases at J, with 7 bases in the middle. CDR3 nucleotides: TGCGCCAGCAGCCACCCCGGGGAGACCCAGTACTTC. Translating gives CASSHPGETQYF.

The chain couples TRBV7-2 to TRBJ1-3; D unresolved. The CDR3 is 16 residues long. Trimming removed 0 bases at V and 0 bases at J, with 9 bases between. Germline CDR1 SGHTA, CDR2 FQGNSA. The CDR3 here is CASSLAGLLSGNTIYF. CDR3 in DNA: TGTGCCAGCAGCTTAGCGGGCCTTCTCTCTGGAAACACCATATATTTT.

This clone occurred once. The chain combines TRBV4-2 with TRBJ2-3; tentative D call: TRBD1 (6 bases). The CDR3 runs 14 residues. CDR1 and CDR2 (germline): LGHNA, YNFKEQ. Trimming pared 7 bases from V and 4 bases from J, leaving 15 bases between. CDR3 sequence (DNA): TGTGCCAGCAAGGACGACAGGATCTCAGATACGCAGTATTTT. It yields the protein CASKDDRISDTQYF.

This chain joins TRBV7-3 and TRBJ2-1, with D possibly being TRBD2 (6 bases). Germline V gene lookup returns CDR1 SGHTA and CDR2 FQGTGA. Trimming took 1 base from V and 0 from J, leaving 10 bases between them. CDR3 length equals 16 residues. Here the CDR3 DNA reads TGTGCCAGCAGCTTAAGGTCCGGGAGCTCCTACAATGAGCAGTTCTTC. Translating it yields CASSLRSGSSYNEQFF.